Sequencing of this T cell receptor beta chain was carried out in a study of PD-L1 blockade in urothelial cancer. In the study overall: Of 28 to 35 patients, twenty-five were males with bladder-origin urothelial cancer. Across blood samples, T cells had a median count of around 140,000.

Each patient gave between 1 and 8 samples, pretreatment and on-treatment. Here immunoSEQ multiplex PCR was the method, and the copy in TCRdb shows in-frame clones only, minus some. The sample records roughly 74,000 clones, about 90% being singletons. The germline gives CDR1 ENHRY, CDR2 SYGVKD. CDR3 size: 16 residues. V dropped 6 bases and J dropped 6; count of bases not matched to a gene: 12. The origin of this receptor is a woman in her 70s with urothelial cancer. V usage is TRBV10-3 and J usage is TRBJ2-2; 8 bases map to TRBD1. This sample comprised PBMCs, obtained around atezolizumab (anti-PD-L1) treatment. CDR3 DNA sequence: TGTGCCATCAGGGACAGGGTCTTGGGTACGGCCGGGGAGCTGTTTTTT. Protein: CAIRDRVLGTAGELFF.